One sample yielded the 27 T cell receptor beta chains listed below, sequenced in a study of T-cell memory formation after mild COVID-19. In TCRdb, the 5' RACE reads were re-called with MiXCR into one record per CDR3 protein. Altogether some 290,000 distinct CDR3 sequences are present, 16% being singletons, with the ten largest covering 22%. Sequences were obtained from PBMCs or a T cell subset sorted from them (not recorded which). These receptors all come from a man aged 18-30 years who had mild COVID-19 (a few samples of this study predate the infection). Cell type and time point are not known.

The J gene is TRBJ2-2, the V gene TRBV7-2, with 8 nucleotides matching TRBD1. The CDR3 length is 15 residues. V was pared by 6 bases and J by 3 bases, with 6 bases of the junction left unmatched. Germline CDR1 is SGHTA and CDR2 is FQGNSA. The CDR3 reads CASRTETGDTGELFF. The CDR3 region has the DNA TGTGCCAGCAGAACTGAGACAGGGGACACCGGGGAGCTGTTTTTT.

This clonotype came up a few times. The chain employs TRBV5-5 and TRBJ2-7; D perhaps matches TRBD2 (5 bases). The V and J ends lost 0 bases and 5 bases respectively, with 12 bases between them. The CDR3 spans 14 residues. CDR1 and CDR2 (germline): SGHKS, YYEKEE (reference sequence). CDR3 sequence (DNA): TGTGCCAGCAGCTTGGGGACTGTCCGCCACGAGCAGTACGTC. This gives the protein CASSLGTVRHEQYV.

There are a few counts of this clonotype. This chain uses TRBV6-2 or TRBV6-3 with TRBJ2-7; D tentatively fits TRBD1 or TRBD2 (5 bases each). Trimming shortened V by 4 bases and J by 7 bases, and 11 bases separated the two germline ends. Germline CDR1 and CDR2: MNHEY and SVGEGT. CDR3 length: 12 residues. The CDR3 bases are TGTGCCAGCAGTTTCGGGACCGGGGAGCAGTACGTC. Residues: CASSFGTGEQYV.

The V call is TRBV7-2, the J call TRBJ1-5; D is unresolved. Germline CDR1 reads SGHTA; CDR2 reads FQGNSA. The length of the CDR3 is 14 residues. Trimming stripped 1 base from V and 9 bases from J, with 13 bases between. CDR3 nucleotides: TGTGCCAGCAGCTTAGAGAGCGGCTCCCTGCCCCAGCATTTT. Encoded protein: CASSLESGSLPQHF.

A few counts support this clonotype. J is TRBJ1-4 and V is TRBV19, with no clear D. V was pared by 2 bases and J by 10 bases, with 11 bases between. The CDR3 runs to 13 residues. Germline-derived CDR1 and CDR2 are LNHDA and SQIVND (reference sequence). CDR3 nucleotides: TGTGCCAGTAGTATATTCCCTCTCGGAAAACTGTTTTTT. Translation: CASSIFPLGKLFF. Combining the CDR3 with reference TRBV19 and TRBJ1-4 gives the whole variable domain DGGITQSPKYLFRKEGQNVTLSCEQNLNHDAMYWYRQDPGQGLRLIYYSQIVNDFQKGDIAEGYSVSREKKESFPLTVTSAQKNPTAFYLCASSIFPLGKLFFGSGTQLSVL.

This clonotype was observed a handful of times. This sequence joins TRBV3-1 and TRBJ2-1; 9 bases fit TRBD2. Trimming took 1 base from V and 10 from J; bases not matched to a gene: 5. The CDR3 is 14 amino acids. CDR1 and CDR2 from the germline V gene are LGHDT and YNNKEL (reference sequence). CDR3 sequence reads: CASSQASSGMEQFF. The CDR3 DNA is TGTGCCAGCAGCCAAGCCTCTAGCGGGATGGAGCAGTTCTTC.

The chain recombines TRBV4-1 with TRBJ2-3; D gene uncertain. Trimming removed 0 bases from V and 2 bases from J, with 15 bases in between. CDR3 length equals 17 residues. CDR1 MGHRA and CDR2 YSYEKL come from the germline V gene. This CDR3 is CASSQDVGSLDTDTQYF. The CDR3 DNA follows: TGCGCCAGCAGCCAAGATGTGGGCAGCCTGGACACAGATACGCAGTATTTT.

The chain links TRBV5-1 to TRBJ2-4; no definite D call. Germline V gene lookup returns CDR1 SGHRS and CDR2 YFSETQ. The V end lost 0 bases, the J end lost 7 bases, and 8 bases lay between the germline ends. The CDR3 has 13 amino acids. The CDR3 DNA reads as TGCGCCAGCAGCTTGGAACAGTGGAACATTCAGTACTTC. It yields the protein CASSLEQWNIQYF.

The V call is TRBV20-1, the J call TRBJ2-7; D possibly uses TRBD1 or TRBD2 (7 bases each). Germline CDR1 reads DFQATT; CDR2 reads SNEGSKA (reference sequence). The CDR3 sequence is 15 residues long. Trimming took 5 bases from V and 0 from J, leaving 17 bases between them. CDR3 nucleotides: TGCAGTGCTGGTCAGGGGGGGCCTATCTCCTACGAGCAGTACTTC. It is translated as CSAGQGGPISYEQYF.

This clonotype was picked up a small number of times. The J gene is TRBJ1-2, the V gene TRBV6-4; 7 positions match TRBD1. CDR3 length: 16 residues. Per germline, CDR1 MRHNA and CDR2 SNTAGT. J was trimmed by 6 bases and V by 6 bases; bases with no gene match: 16. Here the CDR3 reads CASSASLTTGANGYTF. In DNA form, the CDR3 reads TGTGCCAGCAGCGCCTCACTTACCACAGGGGCGAATGGCTACACCTTC.

This chain joins TRBV4-1 and TRBJ1-1; 10 positions match TRBD1. The V and J ends lost 4 bases and 5 bases, in that order; junction bases with no gene match: 10. CDR1 is MGHRA and CDR2 is YSYEKL in the germline V gene. CDR3 length equals 16 residues. DNA of the CDR3: TGCGCCAGCAGCCGGATAGGGACAGGGGATTCGACTGAAGCTTTCTTT. Amino acid sequence: CASSRIGTGDSTEAFF.

This clonotype showed up many times. The J gene is TRBJ2-7, the V gene TRBV7-9, with a weak D call TRBD1 (5 bases). The germline V gene encodes CDR1 SEHNR and CDR2 FQNEAQ (reference sequence). V was pared by 2 bases and J by 2 bases, with 13 bases between. CDR3 length equals 15 residues. CDR3 residues: CASSLSTVNPYEQYV. CDR3 DNA sequence: TGTGCCAGCAGCTTATCGACAGTCAATCCCTACGAGCAGTACGTC.

This clonotype has a handful of counts. The chain couples TRBV2 to TRBJ1-3, with unresolved D. The CDR3 has 15 amino acids. The ends were cut back, 6 bases at V and 0 bases at J, with 12 bases in the middle. CDR1 is SNHLY and CDR2 is FYNNEI in the germline V gene. The CDR3 loop is CASSNPISSGNTIYF. The CDR3 nucleotides read TGTGCCAGCAGCAACCCCATATCCTCTGGAAACACCATATATTTT.

This clonotype occurred a few times. V usage is TRBV18 and J usage is TRBJ2-2; D remains ambiguous. The germline gives CDR1 KGHSH, CDR2 LQKENI. The CDR3 contains 16 residues. Trimming removed 3 bases at V and 0 bases at J, with 11 bases between. The CDR3 nucleotides are TGTGCCAGCTCACCCACCGTATCTTCGAACACCGGGGAGCTGTTTTTT. It translates to CASSPTVSSNTGELFF.

This clonotype was observed many times. The V call is TRBV11-2, the J call TRBJ1-4, with a possible D match to TRBD1 (6 bases). V dropped 3 bases and J dropped 5 bases, with 13 bases sitting between them. The germline V gene encodes CDR1 SGHAT and CDR2 FQNNGV. The CDR3 is 15 residues long. CDR3 residues: CASSFQGRSNEKLFF. The DNA for the CDR3 is TGTGCCAGCAGCTTTCAGGGGAGGTCGAATGAAAAACTGTTTTTT.

V and J are TRBV7-9 and TRBJ1-1; D unclear. The germline V gene has CDR1 SEHNR and CDR2 FQNEAQ (reference sequence). V was cut by 5 bases and J by 1 base, with 11 bases left in between. The CDR3 is 14 amino acids. Here the CDR3 DNA reads TGTGCCAGCAGCGCAACTCTCGGGAACACTGAAGCTTTCTTT. The encoded protein is CASSATLGNTEAFF.

This clonotype was observed many times. The junction departs from the called germline gene at one end, perhaps through a read error. This rearrangement joins TRBV5-1 to TRBJ1-1; D is uncertain. The CDR3 consists of 12 residues. Germline-derived CDR1 and CDR2 are SGHRS and YFSETQ. In DNA form, the CDR3 reads TGTGCCAGCAGTTTCGGGGACACTGAAGCTTTCTTT. This gives the protein CASSFGDTEAFF. The full variable domain, rest sourced from reference TRBV5-1 and TRBJ1-1, is KAGVTQTPRYLIKTRGQQVTLSCSPISGHRSVSWYQQTPGQGLQFLFEYFSETQRNKGNFPGRFSGRQFSNSRSEMNVSTLELGDSALYLCASSFGDTEAFFGQGTRLTVV.

DNA of the CDR3: TGTGCCAGCAGGGGGTCCCCTAGCACAGATACGCAGTATTTT. This encodes CASRGSPSTDTQYF. The chain is built from TRBV7-3 and TRBJ2-3; D is uncertain. V dropped 6 bases and J dropped 0 bases, with 10 bases sitting between them. The CDR3 totals 14 residues. Germline CDR1 SGHTA, CDR2 FQGTGA.

The V and J genes are TRBV6-5 and TRBJ1-5, with a possible D match to TRBD1 (5 bases). Germline loops: CDR1 MNHEY, CDR2 SVGAGI. The germline V and J ends were trimmed by 5 bases and 4 bases, with 12 bases remaining between them. This CDR3 region has 14 residues. CDR3 DNA: TGTGCCAGCAGTACCGGGGCGTTTAATCAGCCCCAGCATTTT. It yields the protein CASSTGAFNQPQHF.

The chain is built from TRBV5-4 and TRBJ2-2; 8 bases are shared with TRBD1. With V trimmed by 4 bases and J by 3 bases, 5 bases remained unmatched. Germline loops: CDR1 SGHNT, CDR2 YYREEE (reference sequence). The CDR3 sequence is 15 residues long. The CDR3 sequence: CASSPTGADTGELFF. The DNA of the CDR3 is TGTGCCAGCAGCCCGACAGGGGCGGACACCGGGGAGCTGTTTTTT.

V is TRBV7-3 and J is TRBJ2-3; 7 nucleotides align to TRBD2. Trimming removed 4 bases from V and 2 bases from J; junction bases left unmatched: 3. The germline gives CDR1 SGHTA, CDR2 FQGTGA. This CDR3 has 14 residues. The CDR3 DNA reads as TGTGCCAGCAGCTCTAGCGGCCACACAGATACGCAGTATTTT. Translated: CASSSSGHTDTQYF.

This chain joins TRBV6-5 and TRBJ2-1, with TRBD1 matching over 7 bases. The V and J ends lost 5 bases and 7 bases, in that order; junction bases with no gene match: 5. This CDR3 contains 13 residues. Germline V lookup: CDR1 MNHEY, CDR2 SVGAGI. The DNA for the CDR3 is TGTGCCAGCAGTCGACAGGGTATGAATGAGCAGTTCTTC. Protein: CASSRQGMNEQFF.

V gene TRBV20-1 combines with J gene TRBJ1-1, with D possibly TRBD1 on 6 matching bases. Germline CDR1 reads DFQATT; CDR2 reads SNEGSKA (reference sequence). Trimming removed 7 bases from V and 0 bases from J, with 18 bases in between. The CDR3 runs to 15 residues. CDR3 protein: CSGPLPGAVNTEAFF. CDR3 nucleotides: TGCAGTGGCCCCCTCCCAGGGGCCGTGAACACTGAAGCTTTCTTT.

This clonotype has more than one count but fewer than ten. The junction and the germline gene differ at one end; a read error may be behind it. V usage is TRBV7-7 and J usage is TRBJ2-2; no firm D call. The CDR3 has 12 amino acids. Per germline, CDR1 SSHAT and CDR2 FNYEAQ (reference sequence). CDR3 bases: TGTGCTAGCAGCTTAAATGGCGGGGAGCTGTTTTTT. It yields the protein CASSLNGGELFF. The full variable domain, completed using reference TRBV7-7 and TRBJ2-2, is GAGVSQSPRYKVTKRGQDVTLRCDPISSHATLYWYQQALGQGPEFLTYFNYEAQPDKSGLPSDRFSAERPEGSISTLTIQRTEQRDSAMYRCASSLNGGELFFGEGSRLTVL.

A few counts support this clonotype. This chain links TRBV7-2 with TRBJ1-1; D gene uncertain. V lost 2 bases to trimming and J lost 4 bases, with 5 bases between them. Germline CDR1 and CDR2: SGHTA and FQGNSA. This CDR3 contains 12 residues. In DNA form, the CDR3 reads TGTGCCAGCAGCTTATCGGGCACTGAAGCTTTCTTT. It codes for CASSLSGTEAFF.

The rearrangement links TRBV12-3 or TRBV12-4 to TRBJ2-5, with unresolved D. V lost 4 bases, J lost 3 bases, and 12 bases lay in between. The CDR3 extends over 14 amino acids. The CDR3 here is CASSSVAPEETQYF. The CDR3 DNA reads as TGTGCCAGCAGTTCCGTGGCCCCCGAAGAGACCCAGTACTTC.

The sample holds a few counts of this clonotype. The rearrangement links TRBV28 to TRBJ2-5, with 11 positions matching TRBD2. Germline values: CDR1 MDHEN, CDR2 SYDVKM. The CDR3 sequence is 16 residues long. The J segment lost 3 bases and the V segment lost 5 bases, leaving 8 bases of the junction unmatched. CDR3 DNA: TGTGCCAGCAGTAGGAGCATGGGACTAGCGGAAGAGACCCAGTACTTC. Amino acid sequence: CASSRSMGLAEETQYF. The variable domain in full, with the rest retrieved from reference TRBV28 and TRBJ2-5, is DVKVTQSSRYLVKRTGEKVFLECVQDMDHENMFWYRQDPGLGLRLIYFSYDVKMKEKGDIPEGYSVSREKKERFSLILESASTNQTSMYLCASSRSMGLAEETQYFGPGTRLLVL.